One and the same sample provided the 15 T cell receptor beta chains below, sequenced in a study of cytomegalovirus exposure and HLA in healthy donors. With 60 Vbeta and 13 Jbeta primers, the PCR was carried out. Only in-frame clones appear in the TCRdb table, and some are missing; sequencing was by immunoSEQ multiplex PCR. The table records about 180,000 clones, 72% of them present only once. Source material: PBMCs. All receptors come from a human donor in good health.

The CDR3 loop is CASSLGSSGGAWVDTQYF. Written as DNA, the CDR3 is TGCGCCAGCAGCTTGGGGTCTAGCGGGGGGGCCTGGGTAGATACGCAGTATTTT. The chain combines TRBV5-1 with TRBJ2-3; TRBD2 aligns across 12 bases. The CDR3 length is 18 residues. With 0 bases clipped from V and 5 bases from J, the junction kept 10 bases outside the gene matches. Germline lookup yields CDR1 SGHRS and CDR2 YFSETQ.

The rearrangement uses TRBV6-5 and TRBJ2-3; D possibly corresponds to TRBD2 (5 bases). The CDR3 is made up of 14 amino acids. Germline CDR1 MNHEY, CDR2 SVGAGI. Trimming left V 7 bases short and J 1 base short, with 12 bases between. The CDR3: CASNPGVGTDTQYF. CDR3 bases: TGTGCCAGCAACCCCGGGGTCGGCACAGATACGCAGTATTTT.

This rearrangement joins TRBV6-6 to TRBJ1-1, with TRBD1 identical over 8 bases. The CDR3 length is 14 residues. Per germline, CDR1 MNHNY and CDR2 SVGAGI (reference sequence). J lost 1 base, V lost 4 bases, and 2 bases had no gene match. The CDR3 region is CASSSGQGNTEAFF. DNA of the CDR3: TGTGCCAGCAGTTCCGGACAGGGGAACACTGAAGCTTTCTTT.

This chain uses TRBV29-1 with TRBJ1-3, with D possibly matching TRBD1 (6 bases). Trimming removed 4 bases from V and 2 bases from J, with 15 bases in between. The CDR3 has 15 amino acids. Germline lookup yields CDR1 SQVTM and CDR2 ANQGSEA. As DNA, the CDR3 is TGCAGCGTTGGGACAGAGAGCATGACTGGAAACACCATATATTTT. Encoded protein: CSVGTESMTGNTIYF.

The chain combines TRBV5-1 with TRBJ1-1, with no clear D. The V end was cut by 2 bases, the J end by 7 bases, with 12 bases between. The germline V gene has CDR1 SGHRS and CDR2 YFSETQ. The CDR3 runs to 13 residues. The CDR3 here is CASSFLSAYEAFF. CDR3 nucleotide sequence: TGCGCCAGCAGCTTTTTGTCTGCCTATGAAGCTTTCTTT.

This chain links TRBV6-5 with TRBJ2-7; 7 bases match TRBD2. Germline CDR1 is MNHEY and CDR2 is SVGAGI. CDR3 length: 13 residues. The J segment lost 2 bases and the V segment lost 6 bases, leaving 4 bases of the junction unmatched. The CDR3 nucleotides read TGTGCCAGCAGACGGGAGGTCACCTACGAGCAGTACTTC. It encodes CASRREVTYEQYF.

With regard to this clone: Additional DNA sequences in this sample encode the identical CDR3. The rearrangement uses TRBV19 and TRBJ1-1; tentative D call: TRBD1 (5 bases). The CDR3 totals 13 residues. Germline V gene lookup returns CDR1 LNHDA and CDR2 SQIVND (reference sequence). V was trimmed by 3 bases and J by 1 base, leaving 6 bases between them. CDR3 protein: CASSMGGNTEAFF. For the CDR3, the DNA is TGTGCCAGTAGTATGGGGGGGAACACTGAAGCTTTCTTT.

This chain links TRBV18 with TRBJ1-3, with D possibly matching TRBD1 (6 bases). V lost 3 bases and J 0 bases, leaving 12 bases between the germline ends. The CDR3 is 16 amino acids. CDR1 is KGHSH, CDR2 LQKENI, per germline. The CDR3, as DNA: TGTGCCAGCTCACCGGCGACAGGTCGCTCTGGAAACACCATATATTTT. Protein product: CASSPATGRSGNTIYF.

V usage is TRBV5-1 and J usage is TRBJ2-7; 7 bases match TRBD1. Germline-derived CDR1 and CDR2 are SGHRS and YFSETQ. Trimming removed 4 bases from V and 2 bases from J; junction bases left unmatched: 15. This CDR3 contains 17 residues. CDR3 sequence: CASSPLGYPGQTYEQYF. The CDR3 DNA reads as TGCGCCAGCAGCCCCCTAGGATACCCGGGACAGACCTACGAGCAGTACTTC.

The V gene is TRBV2, the J gene TRBJ2-5, with 8 bases matching TRBD2. This CDR3 contains 14 residues. V shed 6 bases, J shed 3 bases, and the junction held 6 bases outside the gene matches. Germline V gives CDR1 SNHLY, CDR2 FYNNEI. CDR3 bases: TGTGCCAGCAGATCGGGACTAGGCAAAGAGACCCAGTACTTC. Amino acid sequence: CASRSGLGKETQYF.

The genes are TRBV27 and TRBJ1-2; possible D gene TRBD1, 5 bases. The germline V gene encodes CDR1 MNHEY and CDR2 SMNVEV (reference sequence). The V end lost 0 bases, the J end lost 7 bases, and 12 bases lay between the germline ends. CDR3 length: 14 residues. CDR3 sequence: CASSLSRSGGGYTF. In DNA, the CDR3 is TGTGCCAGCAGTTTATCAAGGTCGGGGGGTGGCTACACCTTC.

V is TRBV5-4 and J is TRBJ2-5; possibly TRBD1 for D (5 bases). Per germline, CDR1 SGHNT and CDR2 YYREEE (reference sequence). V lost 0 bases and J lost 1, with 10 bases in between. CDR3 length equals 15 residues. CDR3 sequence (DNA): TGTGCCAGCAGCTTGGCCGTTCAGGGCCAAGAGACCCAGTACTTC. Its protein is CASSLAVQGQETQYF.

This clone was recorded a few times. This chain connects TRBV5-3 to TRBJ2-3; 7 bases line up with TRBD2. TRBV5-3 is designated an ORF whose function remains uncertain. V shed 4 bases, J shed 4 bases, and the junction held 18 bases outside the gene matches. The CDR3 is 18 residues long. This CDR3 reads CARSRIMASTSAADTQYF. The CDR3 nucleotides read TGTGCCAGAAGCCGTATCATGGCTAGTACTAGCGCTGCAGATACGCAGTATTTT.

This clone occurred once. The chain employs TRBV29-1 and TRBJ2-2; D perhaps matches TRBD2 (5 bases). V gave up 4 bases and J gave up 0 bases, with 9 bases separating them. CDR3 length: 14 residues. CDR1 and CDR2 from the germline V gene are SQVTM and ANQGSEA. CDR3: CSVGGVSNTGELFF. The CDR3 coding sequence is TGCAGCGTTGGGGGAGTTTCGAACACCGGGGAGCTGTTTTTT.

About this clone: Other DNA sequences in the sample encode the same CDR3. The J gene is TRBJ1-1, the V gene TRBV20-1; D remains ambiguous. Germline lookup yields CDR1 DFQATT and CDR2 SNEGSKA (reference sequence). The CDR3 loop spans 11 amino acids. With 3 bases removed from V and 0 bases from J, the gap between germline ends came to 2 bases. The CDR3: CSASMNTEAFF. The CDR3 DNA reads as TGCAGTGCTAGTATGAACACTGAAGCTTTCTTT.